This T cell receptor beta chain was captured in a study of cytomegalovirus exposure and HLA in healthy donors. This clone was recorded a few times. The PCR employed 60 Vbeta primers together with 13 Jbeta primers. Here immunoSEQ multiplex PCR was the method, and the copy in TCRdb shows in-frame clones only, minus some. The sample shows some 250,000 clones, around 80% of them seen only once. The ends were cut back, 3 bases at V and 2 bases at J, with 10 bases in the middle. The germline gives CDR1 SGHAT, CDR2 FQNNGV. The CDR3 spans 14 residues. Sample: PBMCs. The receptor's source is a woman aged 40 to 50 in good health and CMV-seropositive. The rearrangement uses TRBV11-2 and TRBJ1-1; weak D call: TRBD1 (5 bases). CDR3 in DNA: TGTGCCAGCAGCTTGCGGGGGATTAACACTGAAGCTTTCTTT. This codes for CASSLRGINTEAFF.